The next 3 T cell receptor beta chains were all read from a single sample in a study of T cell repertoires in cytomegalovirus infection. Via MiXCR, TCRdb re-called the reads, giving one row per CDR3 protein. In the table there are some 320,000 distinct CDR3 sequences, 9% to 9.5% of which are singletons. The source material was PBMCs. The receptors come from a human donor in good health (CMV status not recorded). Some clones in this sample may be carry-over from other donors' samples.

In this sample, this clonotype turned up a few times. This chain connects TRBV29-1 to TRBJ2-5, with no clear D. Deletions cut 2 bases from V and 5 bases from J, with 9 bases between. Germline V gene sequence: CDR1 SQVTM, CDR2 ANQGSEA. CDR3 length equals 12 residues. The CDR3 DNA is TGCAGCGTTGAACAGGCTGGGGAGACCCAGTACTTC. Encoded protein: CSVEQAGETQYF.

In its sample, this clonotype was seen many times. The chain couples TRBV7-3 to TRBJ1-1; D is unresolved. V was clipped by 1 base and J by 0 bases, with 9 bases between them. The CDR3 sequence is 15 residues long. Germline V gene lookup returns CDR1 SGHTA and CDR2 FQGTGA. CDR3 DNA sequence: TGTGCCAGCAGCTTAAAGGGTGGCCTGAACACTGAAGCTTTCTTT. Translated, it gives CASSLKGGLNTEAFF.

This clonotype was recorded a few times. The rearrangement uses TRBV11-3 and TRBJ2-7; 8 bases are shared with TRBD2. J gave up 3 bases and V 5 bases, and 6 bases lay outside the gene matches. Germline CDR1 and CDR2: SGHNT and YENEEA. This CDR3 contains 14 residues. DNA for the CDR3: TGTGCCAGCAGCCGCCGTCGGGAGGGCTACGAGCAGTACTTC. This encodes CASSRRREGYEQYF.